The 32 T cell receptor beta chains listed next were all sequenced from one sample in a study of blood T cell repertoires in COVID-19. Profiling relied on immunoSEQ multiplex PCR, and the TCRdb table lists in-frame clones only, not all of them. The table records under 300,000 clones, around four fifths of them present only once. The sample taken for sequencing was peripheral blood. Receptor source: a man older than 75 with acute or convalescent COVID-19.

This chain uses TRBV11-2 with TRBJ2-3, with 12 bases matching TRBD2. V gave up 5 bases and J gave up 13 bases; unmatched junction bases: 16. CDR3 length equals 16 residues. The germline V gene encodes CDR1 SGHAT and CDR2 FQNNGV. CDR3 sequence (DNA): TGTGCCAGCAGCCTCAGGGGGGGACTAGCGGGTGAAAGGGAGTATTTT. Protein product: CASSLRGGLAGEREYF.

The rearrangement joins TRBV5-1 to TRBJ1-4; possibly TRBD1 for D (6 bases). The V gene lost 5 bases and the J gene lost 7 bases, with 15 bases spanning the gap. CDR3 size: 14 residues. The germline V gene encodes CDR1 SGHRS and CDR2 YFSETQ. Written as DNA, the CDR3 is TGCGCCAGCAGGGGGCACAGGGAGGGTGAAAAACTGTTTTTT. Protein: CASRGHREGEKLFF.

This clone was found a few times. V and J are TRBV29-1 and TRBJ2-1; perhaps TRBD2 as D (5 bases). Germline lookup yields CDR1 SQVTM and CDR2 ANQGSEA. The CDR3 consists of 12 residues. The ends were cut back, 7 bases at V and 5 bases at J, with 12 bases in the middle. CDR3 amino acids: CSAERGNNEQFF. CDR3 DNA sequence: TGCAGCGCCGAGCGAGGGAACAATGAGCAGTTCTTC.

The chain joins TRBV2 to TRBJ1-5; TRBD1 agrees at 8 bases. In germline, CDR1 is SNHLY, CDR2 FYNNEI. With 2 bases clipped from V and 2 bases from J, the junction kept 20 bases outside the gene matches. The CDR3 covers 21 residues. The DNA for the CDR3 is TGTGCCAGCAGTGAAACTGTCTGGGGCAGGGGGCGTATCGTAGGCAATCAGCCCCAGCATTTT. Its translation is CASSETVWGRGRIVGNQPQHF.

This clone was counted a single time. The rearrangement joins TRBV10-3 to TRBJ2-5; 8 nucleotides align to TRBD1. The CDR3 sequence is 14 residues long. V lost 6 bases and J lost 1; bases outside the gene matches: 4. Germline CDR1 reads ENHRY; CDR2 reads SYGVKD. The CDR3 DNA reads TGTGCCATCAGCGGCAGGGGGCTCCAAGAGACCCAGTACTTC. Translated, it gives CAISGRGLQETQYF.

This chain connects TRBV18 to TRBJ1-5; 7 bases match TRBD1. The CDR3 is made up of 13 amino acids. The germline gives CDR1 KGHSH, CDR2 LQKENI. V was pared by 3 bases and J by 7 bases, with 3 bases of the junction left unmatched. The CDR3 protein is CASSPTGTQPQHF. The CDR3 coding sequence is TGTGCCAGCTCACCGACAGGGACGCAGCCCCAGCATTTT.

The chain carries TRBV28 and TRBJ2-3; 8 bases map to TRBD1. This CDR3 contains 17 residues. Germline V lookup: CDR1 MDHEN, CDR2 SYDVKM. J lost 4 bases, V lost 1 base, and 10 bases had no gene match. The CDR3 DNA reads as TGTGCCAGCAGTTTATTGGACAGGGTTAGGTGGTCAGATACGCAGTATTTT. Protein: CASSLLDRVRWSDTQYF.

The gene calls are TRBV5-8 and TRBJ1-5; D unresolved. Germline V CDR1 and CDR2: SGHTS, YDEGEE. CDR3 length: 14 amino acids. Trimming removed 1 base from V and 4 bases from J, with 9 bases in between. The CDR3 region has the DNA TGTGCCAGCAGCTTGCCGGGGAGGAATCAGCCCCAGCATTTT. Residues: CASSLPGRNQPQHF.

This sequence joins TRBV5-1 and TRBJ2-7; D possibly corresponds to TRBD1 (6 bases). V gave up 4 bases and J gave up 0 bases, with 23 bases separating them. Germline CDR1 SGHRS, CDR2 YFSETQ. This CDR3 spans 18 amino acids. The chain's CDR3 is CASSNTVGQGRSSYEQYF. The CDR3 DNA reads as TGCGCCAGCAGCAACACTGTCGGGCAGGGGCGCAGCTCCTACGAGCAGTACTTC.

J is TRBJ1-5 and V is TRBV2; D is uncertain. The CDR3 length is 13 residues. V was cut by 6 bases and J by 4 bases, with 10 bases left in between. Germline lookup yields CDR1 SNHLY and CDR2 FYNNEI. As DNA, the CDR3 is TGTGCCAGCAGCTGGTCGGGTAATCAGCCCCAGCATTTT. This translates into CASSWSGNQPQHF.

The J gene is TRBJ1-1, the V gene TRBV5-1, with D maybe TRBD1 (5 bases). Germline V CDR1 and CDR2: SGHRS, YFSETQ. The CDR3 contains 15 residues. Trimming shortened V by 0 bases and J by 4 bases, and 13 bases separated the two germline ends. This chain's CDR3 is CASSLAGGDSTEAFF. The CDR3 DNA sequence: TGCGCCAGCAGCTTGGCCGGGGGTGATAGCACTGAAGCTTTCTTT.

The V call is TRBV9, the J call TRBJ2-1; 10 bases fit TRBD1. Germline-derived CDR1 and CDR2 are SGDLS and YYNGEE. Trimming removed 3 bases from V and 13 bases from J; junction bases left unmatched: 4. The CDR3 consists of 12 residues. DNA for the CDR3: TGTGCCAGCAGCGGACAGGGGGCCCCCCAGTTCTTC. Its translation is CASSGQGAPQFF.

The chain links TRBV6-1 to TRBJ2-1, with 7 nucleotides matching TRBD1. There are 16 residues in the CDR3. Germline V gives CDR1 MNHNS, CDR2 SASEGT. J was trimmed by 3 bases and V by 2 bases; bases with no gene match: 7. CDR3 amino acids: CASSEYLQGNYNEQFF. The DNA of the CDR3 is TGTGCCAGCAGTGAATATCTACAGGGGAACTACAATGAGCAGTTCTTC.

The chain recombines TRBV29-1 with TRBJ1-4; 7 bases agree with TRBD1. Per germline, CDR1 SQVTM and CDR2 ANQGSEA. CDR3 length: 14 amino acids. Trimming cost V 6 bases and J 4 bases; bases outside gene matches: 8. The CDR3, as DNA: TGCAGCGTCCGCACCAGGGGGAGTAATGAAAAACTGTTTTTT. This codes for CSVRTRGSNEKLFF.

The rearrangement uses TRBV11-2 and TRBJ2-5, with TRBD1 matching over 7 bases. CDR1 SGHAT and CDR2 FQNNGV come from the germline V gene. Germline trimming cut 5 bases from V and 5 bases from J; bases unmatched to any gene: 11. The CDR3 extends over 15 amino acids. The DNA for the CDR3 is TGTGCCAGCAGCCCGAGACAGGGCTGGGGGGAGACCCAGTACTTC. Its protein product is CASSPRQGWGETQYF.

The CDR3 DNA reads TGCACCAGCAGCCAAGGGAGGGGCGGGAGATTGGAGACCCAGTACTTC. This encodes CTSSQGRGGRLETQYF. V is TRBV1 and J is TRBJ2-5; the table names TRBD2, a call not compared with the DNA. TRBV1 is listed as a pseudogene. The CDR3 is 16 amino acids.

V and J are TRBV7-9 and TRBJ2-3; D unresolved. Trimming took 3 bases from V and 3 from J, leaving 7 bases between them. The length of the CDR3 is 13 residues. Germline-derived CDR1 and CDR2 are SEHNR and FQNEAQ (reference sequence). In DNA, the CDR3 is TGTGCCAGCAGCTTTCTAGTGACAGATACGCAGTATTTT. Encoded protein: CASSFLVTDTQYF.

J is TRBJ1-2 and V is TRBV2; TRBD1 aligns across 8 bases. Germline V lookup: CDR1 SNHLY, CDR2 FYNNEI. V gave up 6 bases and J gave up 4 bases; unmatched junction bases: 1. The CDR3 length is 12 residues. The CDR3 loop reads CASRGTGYGYTF. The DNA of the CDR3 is TGTGCCAGCAGGGGGACAGGCTATGGCTACACCTTC.

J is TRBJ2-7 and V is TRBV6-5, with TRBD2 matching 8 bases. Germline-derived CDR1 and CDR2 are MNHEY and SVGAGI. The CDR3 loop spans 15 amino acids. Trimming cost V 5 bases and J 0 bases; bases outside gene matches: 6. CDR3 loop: CASSLGGGFSYEQYF. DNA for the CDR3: TGTGCCAGCAGTCTCGGCGGGGGGTTCTCCTACGAGCAGTACTTC.

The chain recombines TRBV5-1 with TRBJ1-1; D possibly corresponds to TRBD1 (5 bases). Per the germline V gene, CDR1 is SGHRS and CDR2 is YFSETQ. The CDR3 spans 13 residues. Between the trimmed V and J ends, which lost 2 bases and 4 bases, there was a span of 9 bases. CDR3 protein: CASSFTGGTEAFF. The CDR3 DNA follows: TGCGCCAGCAGCTTCACAGGCGGCACTGAAGCTTTCTTT. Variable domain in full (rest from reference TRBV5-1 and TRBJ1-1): KAGVTQTPRYLIKTRGQQVTLSCSPISGHRSVSWYQQTPGQGLQFLFEYFSETQRNKGNFPGRFSGRQFSNSRSEMNVSTLELGDSALYLCASSFTGGTEAFFGQGTRLTVV.

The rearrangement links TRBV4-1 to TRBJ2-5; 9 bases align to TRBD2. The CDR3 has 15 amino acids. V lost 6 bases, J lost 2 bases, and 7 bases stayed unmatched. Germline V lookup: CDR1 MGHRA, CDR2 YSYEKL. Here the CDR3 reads CASRYSGGLQETQYF. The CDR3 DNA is TGCGCCAGCAGATATAGCGGGGGACTACAAGAGACCCAGTACTTC.

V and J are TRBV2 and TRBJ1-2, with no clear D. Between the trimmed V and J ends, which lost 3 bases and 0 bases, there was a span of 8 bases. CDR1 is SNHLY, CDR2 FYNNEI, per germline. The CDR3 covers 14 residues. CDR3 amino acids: CASSEVAPNYGYTF. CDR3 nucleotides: TGTGCCAGCAGTGAGGTGGCCCCTAACTATGGCTACACCTTC.

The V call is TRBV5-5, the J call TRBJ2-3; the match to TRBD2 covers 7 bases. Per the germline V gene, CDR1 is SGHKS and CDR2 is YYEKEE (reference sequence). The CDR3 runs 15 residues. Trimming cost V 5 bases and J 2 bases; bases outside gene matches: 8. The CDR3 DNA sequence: TGTGCCAGCAGGGGGGAGGGAGCGAACACAGATACGCAGTATTTT. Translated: CASRGEGANTDTQYF.

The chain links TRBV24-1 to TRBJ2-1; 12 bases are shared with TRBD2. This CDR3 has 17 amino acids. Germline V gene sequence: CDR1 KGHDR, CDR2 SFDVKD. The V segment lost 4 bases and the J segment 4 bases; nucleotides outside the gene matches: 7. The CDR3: CATSDRRLAGEYNEQFF. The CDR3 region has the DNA TGTGCCACCAGTGACCGCCGACTAGCGGGAGAATACAATGAGCAGTTCTTC.

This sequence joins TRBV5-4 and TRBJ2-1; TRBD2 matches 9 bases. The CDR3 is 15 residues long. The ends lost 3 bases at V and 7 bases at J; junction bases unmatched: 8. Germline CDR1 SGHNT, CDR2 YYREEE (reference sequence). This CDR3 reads CASSWGAGGKNEQFF. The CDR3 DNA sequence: TGTGCCAGCAGCTGGGGAGCGGGAGGTAAAAATGAGCAGTTCTTC.

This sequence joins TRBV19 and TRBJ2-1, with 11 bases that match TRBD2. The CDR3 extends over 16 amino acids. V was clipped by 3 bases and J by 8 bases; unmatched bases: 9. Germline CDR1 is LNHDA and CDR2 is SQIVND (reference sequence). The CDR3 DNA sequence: TGTGCCAGTAGTATCCTTTTTAGCGGGAGGGGTTATGAGCAGTTCTTC. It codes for CASSILFSGRGYEQFF.

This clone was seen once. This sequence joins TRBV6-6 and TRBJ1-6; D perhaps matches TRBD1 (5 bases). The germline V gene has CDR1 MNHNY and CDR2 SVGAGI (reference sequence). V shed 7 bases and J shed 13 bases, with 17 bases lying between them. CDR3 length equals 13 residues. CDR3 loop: CASTGTPEAPLHF. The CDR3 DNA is TGTGCCAGCACTGGGACTCCCGAAGCGCCCCTCCACTTT.

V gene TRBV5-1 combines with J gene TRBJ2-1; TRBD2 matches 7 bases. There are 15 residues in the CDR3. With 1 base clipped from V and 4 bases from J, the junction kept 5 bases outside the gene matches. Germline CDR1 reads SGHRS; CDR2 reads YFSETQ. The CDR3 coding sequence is TGCGCCAGCAGCTTGACTAGCGCTCAATACAATGAGCAGTTCTTC. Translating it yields CASSLTSAQYNEQFF.

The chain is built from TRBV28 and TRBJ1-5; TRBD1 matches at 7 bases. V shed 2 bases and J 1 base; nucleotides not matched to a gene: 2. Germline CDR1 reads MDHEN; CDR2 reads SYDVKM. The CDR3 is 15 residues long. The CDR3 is CASSLGGGSNQPQHF. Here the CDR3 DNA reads TGTGCCAGCAGTTTAGGAGGGGGCAGCAATCAGCCCCAGCATTTT.

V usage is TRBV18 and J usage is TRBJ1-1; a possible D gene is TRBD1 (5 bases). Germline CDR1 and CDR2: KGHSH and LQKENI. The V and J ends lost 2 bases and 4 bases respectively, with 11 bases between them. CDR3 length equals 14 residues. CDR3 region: CASSPSRGGTEAFF. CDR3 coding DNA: TGTGCCAGCTCACCAAGTAGGGGAGGCACTGAAGCTTTCTTT.

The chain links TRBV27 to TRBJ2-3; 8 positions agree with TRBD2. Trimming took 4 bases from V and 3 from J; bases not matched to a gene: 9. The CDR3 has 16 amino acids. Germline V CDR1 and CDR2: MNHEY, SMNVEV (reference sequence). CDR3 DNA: TGTGCCAGCAGTTATTTCCTTGGCGGGAGGACAGATACGCAGTATTTT. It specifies CASSYFLGGRTDTQYF.

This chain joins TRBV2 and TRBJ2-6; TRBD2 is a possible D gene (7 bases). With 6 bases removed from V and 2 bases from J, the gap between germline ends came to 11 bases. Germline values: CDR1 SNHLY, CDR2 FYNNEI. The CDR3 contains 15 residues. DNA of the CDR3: TGTGCCAGCAGCCCGGGGGGCGCTGGGGCCAACGTCCTGACTTTC. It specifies CASSPGGAGANVLTF.